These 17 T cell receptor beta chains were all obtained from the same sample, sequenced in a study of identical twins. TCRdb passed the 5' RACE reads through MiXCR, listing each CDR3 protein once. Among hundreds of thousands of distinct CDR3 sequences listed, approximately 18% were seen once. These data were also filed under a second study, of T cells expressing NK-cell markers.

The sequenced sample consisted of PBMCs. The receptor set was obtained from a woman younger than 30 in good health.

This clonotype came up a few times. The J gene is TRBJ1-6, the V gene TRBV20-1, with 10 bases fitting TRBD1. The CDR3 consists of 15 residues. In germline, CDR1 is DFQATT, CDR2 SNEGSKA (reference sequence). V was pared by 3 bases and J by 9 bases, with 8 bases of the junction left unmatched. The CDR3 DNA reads TGCAGTGCTAGGGGGAATCGACAGGGGGCTTCACCCCTCCACTTT. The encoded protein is CSARGNRQGASPLHF.

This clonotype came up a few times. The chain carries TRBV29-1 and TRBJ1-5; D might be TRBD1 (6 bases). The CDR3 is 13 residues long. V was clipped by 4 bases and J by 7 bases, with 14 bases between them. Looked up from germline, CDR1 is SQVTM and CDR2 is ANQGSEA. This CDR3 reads CSVGQGLTQPQHF. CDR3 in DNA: TGCAGCGTTGGGCAGGGGTTGACCCAGCCCCAGCATTTT.

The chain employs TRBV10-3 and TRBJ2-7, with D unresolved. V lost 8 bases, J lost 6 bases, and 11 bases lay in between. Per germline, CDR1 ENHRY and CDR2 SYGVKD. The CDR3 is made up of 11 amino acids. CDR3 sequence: CAIASDTEQYF. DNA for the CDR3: TGTGCCATCGCAAGCGACACCGAGCAGTACTTC.

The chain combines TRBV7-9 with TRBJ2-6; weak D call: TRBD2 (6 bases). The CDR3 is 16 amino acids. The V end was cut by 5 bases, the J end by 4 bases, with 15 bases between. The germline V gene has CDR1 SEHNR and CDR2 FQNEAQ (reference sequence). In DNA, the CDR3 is TGTGCCAGCAGCCAAAGGAGGGGTTCCGGGGCCAACGTCCTGACTTTC. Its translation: CASSQRRGSGANVLTF. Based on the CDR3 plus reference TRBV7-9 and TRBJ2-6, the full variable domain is DTGVSQNPRHKITKRGQNVTFRCDPISEHNRLYWYRQTLGQGPEFLTYFQNEAQLEKSRLLSDRFSAERPKGSFSTLEIQRTEQGDSAMYLCASSQRRGSGANVLTFGAGSRLTVL.

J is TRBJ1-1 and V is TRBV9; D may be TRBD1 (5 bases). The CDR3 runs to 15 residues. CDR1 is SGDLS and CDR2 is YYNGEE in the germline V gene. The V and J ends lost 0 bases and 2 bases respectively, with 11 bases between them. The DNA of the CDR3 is TGTGCCAGCAGCGTAGTCGAGGGGCTAAACACTGAAGCTTTCTTT. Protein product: CASSVVEGLNTEAFF. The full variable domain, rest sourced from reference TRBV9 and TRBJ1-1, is DSGVTQTPKHLITATGQRVTLRCSPRSGDLSVYWYQQSLDQGLQFLIQYYNGEERAKGNILERFSAQQFPDLHSELNLSSLELGDSALYFCASSVVEGLNTEAFFGQGTRLTVV.

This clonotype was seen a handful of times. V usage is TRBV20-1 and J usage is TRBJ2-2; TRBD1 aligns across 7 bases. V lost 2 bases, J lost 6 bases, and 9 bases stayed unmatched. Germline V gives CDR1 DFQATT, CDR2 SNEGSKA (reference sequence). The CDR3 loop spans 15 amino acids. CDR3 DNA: TGCAGTGCTAGACCCCGCAAGGGGGCTGCCGGGGAGCTGTTTTTT. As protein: CSARPRKGAAGELFF.

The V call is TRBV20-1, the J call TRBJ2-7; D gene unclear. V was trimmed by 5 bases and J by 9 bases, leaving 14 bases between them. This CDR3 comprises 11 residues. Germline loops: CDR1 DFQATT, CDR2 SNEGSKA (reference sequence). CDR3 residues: CSALAGERQYF. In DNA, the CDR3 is TGCAGTGCTCTCGCCGGTGAGCGGCAGTACTTC.

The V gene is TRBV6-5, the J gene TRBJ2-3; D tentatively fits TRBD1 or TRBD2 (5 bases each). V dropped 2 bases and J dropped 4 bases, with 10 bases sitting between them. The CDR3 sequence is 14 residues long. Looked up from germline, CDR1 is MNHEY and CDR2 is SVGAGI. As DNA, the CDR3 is TGTGCCAGCAGTTACGGGACGTACGCAGATACGCAGTATTTT. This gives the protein CASSYGTYADTQYF.

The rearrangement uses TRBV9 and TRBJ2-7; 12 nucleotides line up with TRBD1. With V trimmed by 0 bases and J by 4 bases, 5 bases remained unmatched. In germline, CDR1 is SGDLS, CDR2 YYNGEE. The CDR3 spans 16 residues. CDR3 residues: CASSVGSGQGAYEQYF. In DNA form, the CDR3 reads TGTGCCAGCAGCGTAGGTTCGGGACAGGGGGCTTACGAGCAGTACTTC.

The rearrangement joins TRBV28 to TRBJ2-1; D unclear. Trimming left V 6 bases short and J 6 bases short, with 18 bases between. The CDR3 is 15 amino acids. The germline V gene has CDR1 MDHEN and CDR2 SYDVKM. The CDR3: CASSRPGLRSNEQFF. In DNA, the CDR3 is TGTGCCAGCAGCCGACCGGGCCTACGCTCCAATGAGCAGTTCTTC.

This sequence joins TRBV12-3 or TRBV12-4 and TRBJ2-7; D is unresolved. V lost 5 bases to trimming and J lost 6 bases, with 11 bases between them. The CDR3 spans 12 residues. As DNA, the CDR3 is TGTGCCAGCAGTCCCATACTCACCGAGCAGTACTTC. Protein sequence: CASSPILTEQYF.

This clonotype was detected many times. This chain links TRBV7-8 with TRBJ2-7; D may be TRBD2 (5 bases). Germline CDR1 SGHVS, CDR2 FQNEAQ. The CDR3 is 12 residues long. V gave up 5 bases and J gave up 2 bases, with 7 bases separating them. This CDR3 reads CASSEGAYEQYF. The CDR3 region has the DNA TGTGCCAGCAGCGAGGGAGCCTACGAGCAGTACTTC.

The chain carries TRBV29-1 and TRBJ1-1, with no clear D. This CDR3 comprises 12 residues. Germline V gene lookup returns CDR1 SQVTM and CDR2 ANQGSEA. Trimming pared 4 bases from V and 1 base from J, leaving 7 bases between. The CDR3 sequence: CSVVGENTEAFF. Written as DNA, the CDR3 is TGCAGCGTTGTCGGGGAGAACACTGAAGCTTTCTTT.

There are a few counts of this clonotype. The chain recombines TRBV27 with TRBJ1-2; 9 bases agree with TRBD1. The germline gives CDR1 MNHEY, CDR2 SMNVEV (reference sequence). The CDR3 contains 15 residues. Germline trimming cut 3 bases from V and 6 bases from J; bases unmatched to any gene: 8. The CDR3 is CASSFTGGVTHGYTF. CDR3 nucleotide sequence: TGTGCCAGCAGTTTCACAGGGGGCGTCACCCATGGCTACACCTTC.

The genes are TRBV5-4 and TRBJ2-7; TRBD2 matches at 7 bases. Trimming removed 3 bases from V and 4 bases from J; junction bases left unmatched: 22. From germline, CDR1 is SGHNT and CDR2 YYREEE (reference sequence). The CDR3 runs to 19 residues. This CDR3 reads CASSSKEALAINKRYEQYF. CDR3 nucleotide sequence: TGTGCCAGCAGCTCGAAGGAGGCACTAGCGATAAATAAACGGTACGAGCAGTACTTC.

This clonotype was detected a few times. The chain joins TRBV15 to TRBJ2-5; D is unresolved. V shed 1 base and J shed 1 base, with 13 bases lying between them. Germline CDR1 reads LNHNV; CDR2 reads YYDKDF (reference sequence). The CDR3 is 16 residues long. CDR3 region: CATSRGPPTLQETQYF. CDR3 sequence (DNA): TGTGCCACCAGCAGAGGCCCGCCCACGCTCCAAGAGACCCAGTACTTC.

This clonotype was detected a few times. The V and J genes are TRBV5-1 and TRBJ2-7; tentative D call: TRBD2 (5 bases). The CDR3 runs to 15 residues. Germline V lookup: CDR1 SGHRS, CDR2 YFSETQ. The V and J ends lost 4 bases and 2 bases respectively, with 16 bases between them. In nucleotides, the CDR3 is TGCGCCAGCAGCGTCCGGACTGCCGGTCCCTACGAGCAGTACTTC. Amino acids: CASSVRTAGPYEQYF.